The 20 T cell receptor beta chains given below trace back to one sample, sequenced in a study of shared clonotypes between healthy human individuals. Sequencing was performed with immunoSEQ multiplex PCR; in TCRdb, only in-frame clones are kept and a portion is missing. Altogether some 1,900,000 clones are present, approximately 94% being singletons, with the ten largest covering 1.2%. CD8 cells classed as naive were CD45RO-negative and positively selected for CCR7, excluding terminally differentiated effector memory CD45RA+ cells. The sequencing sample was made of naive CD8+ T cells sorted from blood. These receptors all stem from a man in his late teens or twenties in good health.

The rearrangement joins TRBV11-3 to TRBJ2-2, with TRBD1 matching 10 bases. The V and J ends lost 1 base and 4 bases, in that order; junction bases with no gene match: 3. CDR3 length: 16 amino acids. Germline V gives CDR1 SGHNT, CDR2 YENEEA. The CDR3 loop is CASSLGGQGVTGELFF. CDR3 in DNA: TGTGCCAGCAGCTTAGGTGGACAGGGGGTCACCGGGGAGCTGTTTTTT.

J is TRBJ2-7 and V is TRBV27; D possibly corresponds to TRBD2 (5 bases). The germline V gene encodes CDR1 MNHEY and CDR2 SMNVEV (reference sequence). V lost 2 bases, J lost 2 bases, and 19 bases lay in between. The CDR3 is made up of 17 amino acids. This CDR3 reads CASSLLPAGSSPYEQYF. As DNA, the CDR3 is TGTGCCAGCAGTTTACTTCCCGCGGGCTCATCGCCCTACGAGCAGTACTTC.

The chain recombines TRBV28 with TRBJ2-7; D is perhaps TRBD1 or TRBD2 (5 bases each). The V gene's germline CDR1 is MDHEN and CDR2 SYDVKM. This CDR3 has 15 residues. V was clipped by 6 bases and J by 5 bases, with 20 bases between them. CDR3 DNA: TGTGCCAGCAGATACCGGGACGCATCTTTCCACGAGCAGTACTTC. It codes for CASRYRDASFHEQYF.

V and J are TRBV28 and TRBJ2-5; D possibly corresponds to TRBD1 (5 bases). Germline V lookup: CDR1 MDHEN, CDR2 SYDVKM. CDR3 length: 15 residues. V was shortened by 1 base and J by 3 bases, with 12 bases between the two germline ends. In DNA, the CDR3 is TGTGCCAGCAGTTTATCTCCCAGGGTGGAAGAGACCCAGTACTTC. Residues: CASSLSPRVEETQYF.

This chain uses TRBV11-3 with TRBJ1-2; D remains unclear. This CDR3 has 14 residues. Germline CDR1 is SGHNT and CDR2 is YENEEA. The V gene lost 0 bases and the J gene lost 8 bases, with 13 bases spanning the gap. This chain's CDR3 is CASSLDRNGGGYTF. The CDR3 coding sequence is TGTGCCAGCAGCTTAGATCGGAACGGCGGGGGCTACACCTTC.

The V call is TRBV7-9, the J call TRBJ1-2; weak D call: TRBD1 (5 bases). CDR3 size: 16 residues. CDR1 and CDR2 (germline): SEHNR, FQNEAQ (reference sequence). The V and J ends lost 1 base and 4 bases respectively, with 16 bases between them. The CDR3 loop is CASSLGMSRDGYGYTF. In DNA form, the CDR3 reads TGTGCCAGCAGCTTAGGGATGAGCAGGGACGGCTATGGCTACACCTTC.

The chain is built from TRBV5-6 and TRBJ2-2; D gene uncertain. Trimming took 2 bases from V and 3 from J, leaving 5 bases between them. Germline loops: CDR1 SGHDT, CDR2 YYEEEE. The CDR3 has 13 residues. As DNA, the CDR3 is TGTGCCAGCAGCTTATTATACACCGGGGAGCTGTTTTTT. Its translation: CASSLLYTGELFF.

The CDR3 is CASSAGTGTGVYEQYF. The CDR3 DNA reads TGTGCCAGCAGTGCAGGCACCGGGACAGGGGTCTACGAGCAGTACTTC. V usage is TRBV27 and J usage is TRBJ2-7, with 10 bases lining up with TRBD1. This CDR3 is built from 16 residues. Germline-derived CDR1 and CDR2 are MNHEY and SMNVEV (reference sequence). Trimming took 5 bases from V and 3 from J; bases not matched to a gene: 10.

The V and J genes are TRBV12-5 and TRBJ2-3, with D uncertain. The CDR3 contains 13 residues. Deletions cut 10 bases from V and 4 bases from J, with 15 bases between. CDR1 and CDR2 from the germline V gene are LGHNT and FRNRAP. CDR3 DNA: TGTGCTACCCATACGGGCTCGGCAGATACGCAGTATTTT. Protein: CATHTGSADTQYF.

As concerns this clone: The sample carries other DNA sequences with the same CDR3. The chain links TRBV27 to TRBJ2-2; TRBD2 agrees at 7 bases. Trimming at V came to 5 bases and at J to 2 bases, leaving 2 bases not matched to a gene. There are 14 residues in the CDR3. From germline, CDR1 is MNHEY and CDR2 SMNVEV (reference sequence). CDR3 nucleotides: TGTGCCAGCAGTCCGGGACTAAACACCGGGGAGCTGTTTTTT. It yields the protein CASSPGLNTGELFF.

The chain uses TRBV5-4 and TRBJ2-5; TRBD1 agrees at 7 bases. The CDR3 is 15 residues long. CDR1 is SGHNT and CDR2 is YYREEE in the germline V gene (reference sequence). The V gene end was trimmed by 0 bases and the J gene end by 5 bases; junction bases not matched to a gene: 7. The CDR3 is CASSLGQGDFETQYF. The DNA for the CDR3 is TGTGCCAGCAGCTTGGGACAGGGTGATTTTGAGACCCAGTACTTC.

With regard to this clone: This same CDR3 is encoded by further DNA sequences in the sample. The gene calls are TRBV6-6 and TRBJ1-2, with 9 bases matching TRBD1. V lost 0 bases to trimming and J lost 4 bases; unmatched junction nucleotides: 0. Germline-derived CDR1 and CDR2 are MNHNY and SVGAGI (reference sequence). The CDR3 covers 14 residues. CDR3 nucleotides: TGTGCCAGCAGTTACTCGACAGGGGGCTATGGCTACACCTTC. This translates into CASSYSTGGYGYTF.

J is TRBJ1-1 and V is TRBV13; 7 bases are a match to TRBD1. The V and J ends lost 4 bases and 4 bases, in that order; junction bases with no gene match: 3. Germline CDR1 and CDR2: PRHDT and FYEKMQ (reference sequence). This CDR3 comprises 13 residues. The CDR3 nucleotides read TGTGCCAGCAGCTACAGGGGAGGCACTGAAGCTTTCTTT. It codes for CASSYRGGTEAFF.

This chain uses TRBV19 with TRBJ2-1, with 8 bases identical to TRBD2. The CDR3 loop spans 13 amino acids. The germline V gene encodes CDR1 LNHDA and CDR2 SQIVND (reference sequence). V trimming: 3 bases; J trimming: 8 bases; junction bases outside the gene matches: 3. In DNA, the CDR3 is TGTGCCAGTAGTATCGGGAGGGCTGATGAGCAGTTCTTC. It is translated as CASSIGRADEQFF. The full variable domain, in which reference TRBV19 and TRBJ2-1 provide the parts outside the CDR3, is DGGITQSPKYLFRKEGQNVTLSCEQNLNHDAMYWYRQDPGQGLRLIYYSQIVNDFQKGDIAEGYSVSREKKESFPLTVTSAQKNPTAFYLCASSIGRADEQFFGPGTRLTVL.

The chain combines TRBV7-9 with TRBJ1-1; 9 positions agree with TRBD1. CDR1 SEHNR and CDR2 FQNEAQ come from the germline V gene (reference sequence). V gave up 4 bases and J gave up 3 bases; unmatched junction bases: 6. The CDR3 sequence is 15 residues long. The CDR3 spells CASSSPDRGDTEAFF. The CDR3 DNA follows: TGTGCCAGCAGCTCCCCCGACAGGGGGGACACTGAAGCTTTCTTT.

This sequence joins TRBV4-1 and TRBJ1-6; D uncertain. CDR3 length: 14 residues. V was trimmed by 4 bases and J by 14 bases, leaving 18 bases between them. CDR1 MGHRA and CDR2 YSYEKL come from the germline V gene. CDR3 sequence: CASSLEGQSTTLHF. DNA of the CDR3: TGCGCCAGCAGCCTAGAGGGCCAGTCGACTACCCTCCACTTT.

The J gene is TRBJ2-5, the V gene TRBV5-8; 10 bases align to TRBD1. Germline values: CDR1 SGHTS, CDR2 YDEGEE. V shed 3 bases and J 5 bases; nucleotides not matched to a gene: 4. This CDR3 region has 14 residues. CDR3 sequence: CASSWGQGRETQYF. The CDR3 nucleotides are TGTGCCAGCAGCTGGGGACAGGGGAGGGAGACCCAGTACTTC. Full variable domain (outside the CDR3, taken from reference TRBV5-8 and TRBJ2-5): EAGVTQSPTHLIKTRGQQATLRCSPISGHTSVYWYQQALGLGLQFLLWYDEGEERNRGNFPPRFSGRQFPNYSSELNVNALELEDSALYLCASSWGQGRETQYFGPGTRLLVL.

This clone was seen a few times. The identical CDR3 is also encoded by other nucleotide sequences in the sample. The DNA for the CDR3 is TGTGCCAGCGGGCGGGACTACGAGCAGTACTTC. Protein product: CASGRDYEQYF. V usage is TRBV7-9 and J usage is TRBJ2-7; TRBD2 might be the D (6 bases). The CDR3 totals 11 residues. V dropped 8 bases and J dropped 3 bases, with 8 bases sitting between them. CDR1 SEHNR and CDR2 FQNEAQ come from the germline V gene (reference sequence).

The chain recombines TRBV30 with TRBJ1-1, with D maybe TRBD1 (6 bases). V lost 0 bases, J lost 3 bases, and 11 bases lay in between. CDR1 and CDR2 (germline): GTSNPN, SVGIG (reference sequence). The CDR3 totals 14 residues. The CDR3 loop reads CAWSVRQGHTEAFF. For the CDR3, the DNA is TGTGCCTGGAGTGTCCGCCAGGGGCACACTGAAGCTTTCTTT. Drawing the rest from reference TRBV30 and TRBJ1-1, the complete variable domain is SQTIHQWPATLVQPVGSPLSLECTVEGTSNPNLYWYRQAAGRGLQLLFYSVGIGQISSEVPQNLSASRPQDRQFILSSKKLLLSDSGFYLCAWSVRQGHTEAFFGQGTRLTVV.

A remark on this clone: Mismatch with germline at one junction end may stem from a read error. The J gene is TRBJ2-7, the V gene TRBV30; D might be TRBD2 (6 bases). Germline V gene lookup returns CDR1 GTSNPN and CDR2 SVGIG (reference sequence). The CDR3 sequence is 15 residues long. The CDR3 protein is CAGIILSGTSYEQYF. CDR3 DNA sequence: TGCGCGGGGATAATATTATCAGGGACGTCCTACGAGCAGTACTTC.